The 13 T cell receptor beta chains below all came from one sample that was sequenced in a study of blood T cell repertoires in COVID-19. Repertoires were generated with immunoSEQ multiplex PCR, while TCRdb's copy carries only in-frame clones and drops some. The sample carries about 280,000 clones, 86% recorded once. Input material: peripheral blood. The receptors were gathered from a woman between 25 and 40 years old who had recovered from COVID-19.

CDR3 nucleotide sequence: TGTGCCAGCAGCCAAGCGGTATCCAAAAAGGGGATAGGCGAAAAACTGTTTTTT. Translated: CASSQAVSKKGIGEKLFF. The rearrangement uses TRBV14 and TRBJ1-4; TRBD1 might be the D (5 bases). In germline, CDR1 is SGHDN, CDR2 FVKESK. There are 18 residues in the CDR3. V gave up 1 base and J gave up 8 bases, with 23 bases separating them.

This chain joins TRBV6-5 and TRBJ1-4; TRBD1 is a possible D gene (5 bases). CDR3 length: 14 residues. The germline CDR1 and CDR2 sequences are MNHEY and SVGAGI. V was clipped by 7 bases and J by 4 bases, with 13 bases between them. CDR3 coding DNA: TGTGCCAGCACCCGGGACTTTGATAATGAAAAACTGTTTTTT. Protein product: CASTRDFDNEKLFF.

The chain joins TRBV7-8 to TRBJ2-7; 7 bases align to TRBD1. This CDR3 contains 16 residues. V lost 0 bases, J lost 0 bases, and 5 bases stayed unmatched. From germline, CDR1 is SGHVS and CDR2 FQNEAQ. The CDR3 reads CASSLATWDSSYEQYF. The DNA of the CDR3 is TGTGCCAGCAGCTTAGCCACCTGGGACAGCTCCTACGAGCAGTACTTC.

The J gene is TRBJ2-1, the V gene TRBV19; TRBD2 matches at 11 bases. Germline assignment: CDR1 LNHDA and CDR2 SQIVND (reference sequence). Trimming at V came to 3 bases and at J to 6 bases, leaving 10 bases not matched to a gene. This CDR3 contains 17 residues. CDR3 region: CASSIGWLAGGGNEQFF. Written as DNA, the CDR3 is TGTGCCAGTAGTATCGGTTGGCTAGCGGGAGGTGGCAATGAGCAGTTCTTC.

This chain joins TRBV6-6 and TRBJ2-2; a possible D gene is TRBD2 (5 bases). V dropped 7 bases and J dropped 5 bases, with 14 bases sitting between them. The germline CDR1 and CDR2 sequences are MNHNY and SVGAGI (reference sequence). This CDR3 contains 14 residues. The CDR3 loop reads CASTLLEGTGELFF. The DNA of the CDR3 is TGTGCCAGCACCCTACTAGAAGGGACCGGGGAGCTGTTTTTT.

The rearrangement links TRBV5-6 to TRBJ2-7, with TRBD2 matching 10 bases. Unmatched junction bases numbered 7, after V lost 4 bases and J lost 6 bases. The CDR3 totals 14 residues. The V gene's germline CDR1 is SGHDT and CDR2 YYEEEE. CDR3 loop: CASSTAGGFREQYF. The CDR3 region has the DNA TGTGCCAGCAGCACAGCGGGGGGGTTCCGCGAGCAGTACTTC.

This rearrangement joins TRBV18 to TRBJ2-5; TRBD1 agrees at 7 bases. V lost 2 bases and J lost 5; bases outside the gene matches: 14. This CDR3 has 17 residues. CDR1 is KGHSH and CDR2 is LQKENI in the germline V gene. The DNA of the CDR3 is TGTGCCAGCTCACCAGGGACAGTGGCCTCGGATGTCGAGACCCAGTACTTC. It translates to CASSPGTVASDVETQYF.

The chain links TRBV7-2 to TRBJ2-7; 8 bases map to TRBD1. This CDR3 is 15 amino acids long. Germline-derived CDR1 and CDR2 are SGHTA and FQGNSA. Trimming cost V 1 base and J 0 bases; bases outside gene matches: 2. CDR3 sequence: CASSLGTGSSYEQYF. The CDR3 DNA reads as TGTGCCAGCAGCTTAGGGACAGGGAGCTCCTACGAGCAGTACTTC.

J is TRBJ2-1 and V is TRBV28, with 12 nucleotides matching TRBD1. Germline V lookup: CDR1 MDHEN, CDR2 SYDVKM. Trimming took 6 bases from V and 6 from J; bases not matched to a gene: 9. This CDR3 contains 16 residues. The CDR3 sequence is CASSPLGQGAGNEQFF. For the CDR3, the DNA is TGTGCCAGCAGCCCTTTGGGACAGGGGGCCGGCAATGAGCAGTTCTTC.

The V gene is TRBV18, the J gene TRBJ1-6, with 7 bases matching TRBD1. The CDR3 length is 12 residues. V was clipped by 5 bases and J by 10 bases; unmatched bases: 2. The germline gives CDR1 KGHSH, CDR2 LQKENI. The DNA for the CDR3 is TGTGCCAGCTCAACAGGGGACTCACCCCTCCACTTT. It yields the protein CASSTGDSPLHF.

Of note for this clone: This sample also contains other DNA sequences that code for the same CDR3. CDR3: CASSSPGQGRYEQYF. The DNA for the CDR3 is TGTGCCAGCAGTTCCCCGGGACAGGGTCGGTACGAGCAGTACTTC. The chain recombines TRBV6-5 with TRBJ2-7; 9 positions match TRBD1. With 4 bases clipped from V and 4 bases from J, the junction kept 8 bases outside the gene matches. This CDR3 spans 15 amino acids. CDR1 and CDR2 from the germline V gene are MNHEY and SVGAGI.

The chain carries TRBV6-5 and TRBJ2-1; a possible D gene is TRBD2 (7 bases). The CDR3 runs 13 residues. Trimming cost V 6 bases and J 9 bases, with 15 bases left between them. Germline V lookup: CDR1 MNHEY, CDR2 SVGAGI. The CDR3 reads CASRNLRGGEQFF. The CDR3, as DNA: TGTGCCAGCAGGAACTTGAGGGGGGGTGAGCAGTTCTTC.

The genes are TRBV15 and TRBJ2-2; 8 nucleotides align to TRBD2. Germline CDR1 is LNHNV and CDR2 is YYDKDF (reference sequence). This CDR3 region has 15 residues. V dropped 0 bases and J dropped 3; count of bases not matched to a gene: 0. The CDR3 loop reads CATSREGLDTGELFF. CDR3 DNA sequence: TGTGCCACCAGCAGAGAGGGACTAGACACCGGGGAGCTGTTTTTT.